This TCR beta chain was captured in a study of lymphopenia after photon versus proton radiotherapy. CDR3 length equals 15 residues. V was trimmed by 3 bases and J by 0 bases, leaving 10 bases between them. Per the germline V gene, CDR1 is SGHRS and CDR2 is YFSETQ. Sequencing used immunoSEQ multiplex PCR; TCRdb keeps in-frame clones, though not all of them. The sample has 150,000 to 200,000 clones, approximately 91% seen once. The sequencing used peripheral blood, collected from a patient treated with photon-based radiotherapy. This sequence was found in a man between 45 and 60 years old with gastric cancer. This chain links TRBV5-1 with TRBJ1-3; D remains ambiguous. The CDR3 protein is CASSSQPYSGNTIYF. The CDR3, as DNA: TGCGCCAGCAGCTCTCAACCTTACTCTGGAAACACCATATATTTT.